The rows below give T cell receptor beta chains drawn from one sample of a study of cytomegalovirus exposure and HLA in healthy donors. Generated by immunoSEQ multiplex PCR, the TCRdb table keeps only in-frame clones and is missing some. The sample carries roughly 180,000 clones, around 81% recorded once. Material: PBMCs. Receptors originate from a woman between 18 and 30 years old in good health and CMV-seropositive. CDR3s include the opening cysteine and the closing phenylalanine or tryptophan. The order of the fields is J gene, V gene, CDR3 protein.

J gene: TRBJ2-3; V gene: TRBV7-2; CDR3 protein: CASSFGTSSDTQYF
J gene: TRBJ2-1; V gene: TRBV11-2; CDR3 protein: CASSHLAVQANNEQFF
J gene: TRBJ1-4; V gene: TRBV4-1; CDR3 protein: CASSQDRQGGEKLFF
J gene: TRBJ1-6; V gene: TRBV2; CDR3 protein: CASQRDRNSPLHF
J gene: TRBJ1-3; V gene: TRBV28; CDR3 protein: CASSLGQGGHSGNTIYF
J gene: TRBJ1-3; V gene: TRBV14; CDR3 protein: CASGLTDGYGNTIYF
J gene: TRBJ1-1; V gene: TRBV5-4; CDR3 protein: CASSLFFSGNTEAFF
J gene: TRBJ1-2; V gene: TRBV29-1; CDR3 protein: CSVEKGVDYGYTF
J gene: TRBJ2-2; V gene: TRBV6-5; CDR3 protein: CASSYESGANTGELFF
J gene: TRBJ2-1; V gene: TRBV5-5; CDR3 protein: CASSFLPAPSSYNEQFF
J gene: TRBJ1-5; V gene: TRBV19; CDR3 protein: CASSAGQRSNQPQHF
J gene: TRBJ1-2; V gene: TRBV5-1; CDR3 protein: CASREEVSYGYTF
J gene: TRBJ2-3; V gene: TRBV6-6; CDR3 protein: CASSYESGGDTQYF
J gene: TRBJ1-5; V gene: TRBV7-8; CDR3 protein: CASSLSGTGVNQPQHF
J gene: TRBJ2-5; V gene: TRBV5-4; CDR3 protein: CASSPEGLAGGPREYF
J gene: TRBJ2-7; V gene: TRBV10-2; CDR3 protein: CASSGRDSSYEQYF
J gene: TRBJ1-2; V gene: TRBV25-1; CDR3 protein: CASSEYNAGGYGYTF
J gene: TRBJ2-7; V gene: TRBV23-1; CDR3 protein: CASSSKEGRDEQYF
J gene: TRBJ2-5; V gene: TRBV5-3; CDR3 protein: CARSLPAGPFQETQYF
J gene: TRBJ1-2; V gene: TRBV29-1; CDR3 protein: CSVGQGAYGYTF
J gene: TRBJ1-2; V gene: TRBV7-9; CDR3 protein: CASTLGQFYGYTF
J gene: TRBJ2-7; V gene: TRBV7-2; CDR3 protein: CASSPAGGGTYEQYF
J gene: TRBJ1-2; V gene: TRBV6-4; CDR3 protein: CASSPGGIYGYTF
J gene: TRBJ2-5; V gene: TRBV4-3; CDR3 protein: CASSQDGHPQETQYF
J gene: TRBJ2-1; V gene: TRBV9; CDR3 protein: CASSPTTSGGTYNEQFF
J gene: TRBJ2-6; V gene: TRBV4-3; CDR3 protein: CASSQVMSSGANVLTF
J gene: TRBJ2-3; V gene: TRBV9; CDR3 protein: CASHGGTGDTQYF
J gene: TRBJ2-7; V gene: TRBV27; CDR3 protein: CASSLFRDRGYEQYF
J gene: TRBJ2-2; V gene: TRBV28; CDR3 protein: CASSLGPINTGELFF
J gene: TRBJ2-2; V gene: TRBV9; CDR3 protein: CASSEGMNTGELFF
J gene: TRBJ2-1; V gene: TRBV9; CDR3 protein: CASSVGFLPSYEQFF
J gene: TRBJ2-2; V gene: TRBV28; CDR3 protein: CASSPPGNWRTGELFF
J gene: -; V gene: TRBV2; CDR3 protein: CASSEPDRGRKPQYF
J gene: TRBJ2-7; V gene: TRBV23-1; CDR3 protein: CASSQSRDRGYEQYF
J gene: TRBJ2-3; V gene: TRBV4-2; CDR3 protein: CASSQDMRISGGNGDTQYF
J gene: TRBJ2-1; V gene: TRBV5-4; CDR3 protein: CASSFWARNNEQFF
J gene: TRBJ1-3; V gene: TRBV9; CDR3 protein: CASSVDPLSSGNTIYF
J gene: TRBJ1-1; V gene: TRBV6-1; CDR3 protein: CASKPGLLNTEAFF
J gene: TRBJ1-6; V gene: TRBV30; CDR3 protein: CAWSERYNSPLHF
J gene: TRBJ1-6; V gene: TRBV21-1; CDR3 protein: CASSKAKDRRSPDYSPLHF
J gene: TRBJ2-3; V gene: TRBV11-2; CDR3 protein: CASSLRGGGRTDTQYF
J gene: TRBJ1-6; V gene: TRBV21-1; CDR3 protein: CASRGDREDYNSPLHF
J gene: TRBJ1-3; V gene: TRBV18; CDR3 protein: CASSPGTGSGNTIYF
J gene: TRBJ2-1; V gene: TRBV7-9; CDR3 protein: CASSFGTAPYNEQFF
J gene: TRBJ2-2; V gene: TRBV28; CDR3 protein: CAGGQGQLTGELFF
J gene: TRBJ1-1; V gene: TRBV18; CDR3 protein: CASSQGGETEAFF
J gene: TRBJ2-3; V gene: TRBV5-1; CDR3 protein: CASSLGTGGDTQYF
J gene: TRBJ2-1; V gene: TRBV7-3; CDR3 protein: CASSGGRGGRLNEQFF
J gene: TRBJ2-6; V gene: TRBV30; CDR3 protein: CAWTTQGVNVLTF
J gene: TRBJ1-1; V gene: TRBV4-1; CDR3 protein: CASSQKGQVNTEAFF
J gene: TRBJ1-1; V gene: TRBV27; CDR3 protein: CASSLFDSSEAFF
J gene: TRBJ2-1; V gene: TRBV7-6; CDR3 protein: CASSLGGGAYNEQFF
J gene: TRBJ1-2; V gene: TRBV30; CDR3 protein: CAWSRQGISGYTF
J gene: TRBJ2-5; V gene: TRBV6-1; CDR3 protein: CASNPSGGARETQYF